The 26 T cell receptor beta chains listed next were all sequenced from one sample in a study of blood T cell repertoires in COVID-19 (dated by TCRdb to 2018 to 2020). The library relied on the immunoSEQ multiplex PCR assay. TCRdb holds this immuneACCESS table with in-frame rearrangements only. Some clones are missing; in checked studies, unresolved V genes explain under half, and the rest has no known cause. The sample data list 150,000 or so clones, and roughly 84% of these were observed just once. The ten largest clones represent under 0.8% of the sample. Sequencing was performed on peripheral blood. The receptors were gathered from a man in his fifties or sixties with COVID-19, enrolled during active disease.

The sample holds one count of this clone. The chain links TRBV2 to TRBJ2-5; TRBD2 aligns across 12 bases. This CDR3 has 15 residues. Germline trimming cut 7 bases from V and 5 bases from J; bases unmatched to any gene: 8. Germline-derived CDR1 and CDR2 are SNHLY and FYNNEI. The CDR3 here is CASKLRLAGEETQYF. CDR3 sequence (DNA): TGTGCCAGCAAGTTGAGACTAGCGGGAGAGGAGACCCAGTACTTC.

Points on this clone: One end of the junction does not line up with germline, which may come from a read error. The gene calls are TRBV3-1 (or the pseudogene TRBV3-2) and TRBJ2-1; 11 bases are a match to TRBD2. Germline assignment: CDR1 LGHDT and CDR2 YNNKEL (reference sequence). The CDR3 length is 15 residues. The CDR3 loop is CASSQGLSSGRPPLF. Written as DNA, the CDR3 is TGTGCCAGCAGCCAGGGCCTCTCTAGCGGGAGGCCCCCCCTCTTC.

The chain uses TRBV2 and TRBJ2-5; a possible D gene is TRBD1 (6 bases). V was cut by 5 bases and J by 5 bases, with 15 bases left in between. Germline V lookup: CDR1 SNHLY, CDR2 FYNNEI. The CDR3 is 14 amino acids. In DNA, the CDR3 is TGTGCCAGCAGTTCCCAACAGGGATCCGAGACCCAGTACTTC. This encodes CASSSQQGSETQYF.

V usage is TRBV5-1 and J usage is TRBJ1-1; 10 bases map to TRBD1. Looked up from germline, CDR1 is SGHRS and CDR2 is YFSETQ. The CDR3 length is 14 residues. V trimming: 5 bases; J trimming: 1 base; junction bases outside the gene matches: 2. This CDR3 is CASRDRGTNTEAFF. The DNA for the CDR3 is TGCGCCAGCAGGGACAGGGGGACGAACACTGAAGCTTTCTTT. Full variable domain (missing parts from reference TRBV5-1 and TRBJ1-1): KAGVTQTPRYLIKTRGQQVTLSCSPISGHRSVSWYQQTPGQGLQFLFEYFSETQRNKGNFPGRFSGRQFSNSRSEMNVSTLELGDSALYLCASRDRGTNTEAFFGQGTRLTVV.

This chain links TRBV2 with TRBJ2-5, with D tentatively TRBD1 (5 bases). The germline V gene has CDR1 SNHLY and CDR2 FYNNEI. Trimming removed 8 bases from V and 5 bases from J, with 9 bases in between. The CDR3 loop spans 11 amino acids. CDR3 in DNA: TGTGCCAGCTCAGGGTGGGAGACCCAGTACTTC. Residues: CASSGWETQYF.

The chain joins TRBV18 to TRBJ1-3; perhaps TRBD1 as D (5 bases). Germline loops: CDR1 KGHSH, CDR2 LQKENI. CDR3 length: 16 amino acids. V gave up 1 base and J gave up 0 bases, with 10 bases separating them. CDR3 sequence reads: CASSPQTDPSGNTIYF. The CDR3, as DNA: TGTGCCAGCTCACCACAGACAGATCCCTCTGGAAACACCATATATTTT.

The J gene is TRBJ1-2, the V gene TRBV6-5; D is possibly TRBD1 (6 bases). The CDR3 sequence is 15 residues long. Deletions cut 6 bases from V and 8 bases from J, with 22 bases between. Germline CDR1 is MNHEY and CDR2 is SVGAGI. The CDR3 reads CASSSSGGGYGGYTF. CDR3 nucleotides: TGTGCCAGCAGCAGCTCCGGTGGGGGCTATGGCGGCTACACCTTC.

The rearrangement uses TRBV10-3 and TRBJ1-1; D gene unclear. The CDR3 is 13 amino acids. Per germline, CDR1 ENHRY and CDR2 SYGVKD. The V end was cut by 0 bases, the J end by 6 bases, with 8 bases between. The CDR3 protein is CAISESAGPEAFF. Written as DNA, the CDR3 is TGTGCCATCAGTGAGTCAGCAGGCCCTGAAGCTTTCTTT.

This chain uses TRBV28 with TRBJ2-3, with 9 bases that match TRBD2. Germline assignment: CDR1 MDHEN and CDR2 SYDVKM. The junction had 5 bases not matched to a gene; V was cut back by 6 bases and J by 1 base. CDR3 length: 15 residues. The CDR3 nucleotides read TGTGCCAGCAGAGCCGCGGGAGGGGGCACAGATACGCAGTATTTT. It codes for CASRAAGGGTDTQYF.

This chain uses TRBV7-3 with TRBJ1-4; D is undetermined. Between the trimmed V and J ends, which lost 3 bases and 0 bases, there was a span of 8 bases. CDR3 length: 15 residues. Germline CDR1 is SGHTA and CDR2 is FQGTGA. DNA for the CDR3: TGTGCCAGCAGCTTGGGCTCGGCAACTAATGAAAAACTGTTTTTT. Encoded protein: CASSLGSATNEKLFF.

The gene calls are TRBV21-1 and TRBJ2-1; TRBD1 is the table's D call and was not checked against the DNA. TRBV21-1 constitutes a pseudogene. This CDR3 is 15 amino acids long. DNA for the CDR3: TGTGCCAGCAGCAAACACAGGGCCTGTTACAATGAGCAGTTCTTC. Its translation is CASSKHRACYNEQFF.

The chain recombines TRBV18 with TRBJ1-5, with 7 positions matching TRBD1. The CDR3 runs to 15 residues. The J segment lost 0 bases and the V segment lost 3 bases, leaving 2 bases of the junction unmatched. The germline CDR1 and CDR2 sequences are KGHSH and LQKENI. This CDR3 is CASSPGQNSNQPQHF. DNA of the CDR3: TGTGCCAGCTCACCGGGACAGAATAGCAATCAGCCCCAGCATTTT. The whole variable domain, filled in from reference TRBV18 and TRBJ1-5, reads NAGVMQNPRHLVRRRGQEARLRCSPMKGHSHVYWYRQLPEEGLKFMVYLQKENIIDESGMPKERFSAEFPKEGPSILRIQQVVRGDSAAYFCASSPGQNSNQPQHFGDGTRLSIL.

J is TRBJ1-5 and V is TRBV2; D not resolved. Trimming removed 4 bases at V and 7 bases at J, with 8 bases between. Per the germline V gene, CDR1 is SNHLY and CDR2 is FYNNEI. This CDR3 contains 12 residues. The CDR3 is CASSGRGQPQHF. CDR3 nucleotide sequence: TGTGCCAGCAGTGGAAGAGGCCAGCCCCAGCATTTT.

This clone has more than one count but fewer than ten. The CDR3 bases are TGTGCCTGGAGGACGGAGAACGAGCAGTACTTC. Residues: CAWRTENEQYF. The rearrangement uses TRBV30 and TRBJ2-7; D is ambiguous. V lost 3 bases to trimming and J lost 5 bases, with 8 bases between them. CDR1 and CDR2 (germline): GTSNPN, SVGIG (reference sequence). This CDR3 contains 11 residues.

The V gene is TRBV29-1, the J gene TRBJ1-5; the D gene is possibly TRBD1 (6 bases). This CDR3 region has 17 residues. Germline V gene sequence: CDR1 SQVTM, CDR2 ANQGSEA. The V end lost 4 bases, the J end lost 0 bases, and 19 bases lay between the germline ends. Here the CDR3 reads CSVAAIRDIDSNQPQHF. CDR3 coding DNA: TGCAGCGTTGCTGCCATAAGGGACATCGATAGCAATCAGCCCCAGCATTTT.

CDR3 in amino acids: CASSELAGGGETQYF. Here the CDR3 DNA reads TGTGCCAGCAGTGAACTAGCGGGAGGCGGAGAGACCCAGTACTTC. The V call is TRBV2, the J call TRBJ2-5, with TRBD2 identical over 11 bases. The CDR3 covers 15 residues. Trimming cost V 2 bases and J 4 bases; bases outside gene matches: 3. The germline CDR1 and CDR2 sequences are SNHLY and FYNNEI.

This clone turned up a few times. The rearrangement links TRBV9 to TRBJ1-2; 11 nucleotides agree with TRBD1. The CDR3 sequence is 15 residues long. Trimming removed 4 bases from V and 4 bases from J; junction bases left unmatched: 6. From germline, CDR1 is SGDLS and CDR2 YYNGEE. CDR3 sequence: CASSTGQGASYGYTF. DNA for the CDR3: TGTGCCAGCAGCACCGGACAGGGGGCTTCCTATGGCTACACCTTC.

The J gene is TRBJ2-4, the V gene TRBV9, with TRBD2 matching over 7 bases. V lost 0 bases to trimming and J lost 5 bases; unmatched junction nucleotides: 5. This CDR3 contains 15 residues. Germline V gene sequence: CDR1 SGDLS, CDR2 YYNGEE. The CDR3: CASSVGGTIQNIQYF. The CDR3 DNA reads as TGTGCCAGCAGCGTAGGGGGGACTATACAAAACATTCAGTACTTC.

CDR3 nucleotides: TGTGCCAGCAGTTACTCGACAGGGGTAACCGGGGAGCTGTTTTTT. Protein sequence: CASSYSTGVTGELFF. The chain employs TRBV6-5 and TRBJ2-2; TRBD1 agrees at 8 bases. The germline gives CDR1 MNHEY, CDR2 SVGAGI. The CDR3 extends over 15 amino acids. The V gene end was trimmed by 0 bases and the J gene end by 5 bases; junction bases not matched to a gene: 2.

Only a few counts were recorded for this clone. This chain links TRBV3-1 (or the pseudogene TRBV3-2) with TRBJ2-7; the match to TRBD1 covers 9 bases. Germline values: CDR1 LGHDT, CDR2 YNNKEL (reference sequence). CDR3 size: 12 residues. V shed 1 base, J shed 12 bases, and the junction held 4 bases outside the gene matches. The CDR3 region is CASSQGDRDPYF. CDR3 DNA sequence: TGTGCCAGCAGCCAAGGGGACAGGGACCCGTACTTC.

This sequence joins TRBV11-3 and TRBJ2-2; D remains unclear. Trimming removed 0 bases at V and 3 bases at J, with 5 bases between. Per the germline V gene, CDR1 is SGHNT and CDR2 is YENEEA. This CDR3 has 14 residues. The CDR3 bases are TGTGCCAGCAGCTTAGATCTATACACCGGGGAGCTGTTTTTT. Translated, it gives CASSLDLYTGELFF. The whole variable domain, remainder taken from reference TRBV11-3 and TRBJ2-2, is EAGVVQSPRYKIIEKKQPVAFWCNPISGHNTLYWYLQNLGQGPELLIRYENEEAVDDSQLPKDRFSAERLKGVDSTLKIQPAELGDSAVYLCASSLDLYTGELFFGEGSRLTVL.

In its sample, this clone was seen once. The sample holds other DNA sequences that translate to the same CDR3. This chain uses TRBV3-1 (or the pseudogene TRBV3-2) with TRBJ2-3; 11 bases line up with TRBD2. The germline CDR1 and CDR2 sequences are LGHDT and YNNKEL (reference sequence). This CDR3 region has 15 residues. Trimming at V came to 4 bases and at J to 4 bases, leaving 4 bases not matched to a gene. In DNA, the CDR3 is TGTGCCAGCAGCCGTAGCGGGGGGGCGGCAGATACGCAGTATTTT. As protein: CASSRSGGAADTQYF.

The rearrangement joins TRBV7-2 to TRBJ2-7; no clear D. This CDR3 is 15 amino acids long. V was clipped by 3 bases and J by 3 bases, with 15 bases between them. Looked up from germline, CDR1 is SGHTA and CDR2 is FQGNSA. Here the CDR3 DNA reads TGTGCCAGCAGCTTGGAGCCATCTTCTTACTACGAGCAGTACTTC. Its protein is CASSLEPSSYYEQYF.

In its sample, this clone was seen once. V and J are TRBV11-1 and TRBJ2-1, with D tentatively TRBD2 (5 bases). V lost 1 base and J 2 bases, leaving 12 bases between the germline ends. Germline assignment: CDR1 SGHAT and CDR2 FQDESV (reference sequence). There are 16 residues in the CDR3. Written as DNA, the CDR3 is TGTGCCAGCAGCTTAGGGAAAACTAGTCCCTACAATGAGCAGTTCTTC. Translating it yields CASSLGKTSPYNEQFF.

The CDR3 protein is CASSIQVGGGEETQYF. The CDR3, as DNA: TGTGCCAGTAGTATTCAGGTCGGCGGGGGGGAAGAGACCCAGTACTTC. The gene calls are TRBV19 and TRBJ2-5; 9 positions match TRBD2. CDR3 length: 16 residues. CDR1 LNHDA and CDR2 SQIVND come from the germline V gene (reference sequence). J was trimmed by 3 bases and V by 3 bases; bases with no gene match: 8.

This chain connects TRBV18 to TRBJ2-5, with D hard to call. Trimming left V 3 bases short and J 2 bases short, with 7 bases between. The CDR3 has 13 residues. Germline V gene sequence: CDR1 KGHSH, CDR2 LQKENI. DNA of the CDR3: TGTGCCAGCTCACCGAGCAGGCAAGAGACCCAGTACTTC. Translation: CASSPSRQETQYF. The variable domain in full, with the rest retrieved from reference TRBV18 and TRBJ2-5, is NAGVMQNPRHLVRRRGQEARLRCSPMKGHSHVYWYRQLPEEGLKFMVYLQKENIIDESGMPKERFSAEFPKEGPSILRIQQVVRGDSAAYFCASSPSRQETQYFGPGTRLLVL.